The 27 T cell receptor beta chains in this list originate from one sample, sequenced in a study of T cells after yellow fever vaccination. TCRdb itself ran the 5' RACE reads through MiXCR, one entry per CDR3 protein. In the table there are some 390,000 distinct CDR3 sequences, 15% to 20% of which are singletons. The sample in question was PBMCs, obtained before the yellow fever booster vaccination. All receptors derive from a man aged 18 to 30 who received the YFV17D yellow fever vaccine.

This clonotype was observed a few times. The chain couples TRBV7-2 to TRBJ2-1, with TRBD1 matching 8 bases. CDR1 is SGHTA, CDR2 FQGNSA, per germline. V shed 5 bases, J shed 9 bases, and the junction held 3 bases outside the gene matches. This CDR3 comprises 12 residues. The CDR3 sequence: CASSLQGVEQFF. CDR3 coding DNA: TGTGCCAGCAGCCTACAGGGGGTTGAGCAGTTCTTC.

This chain links TRBV20-1 with TRBJ2-3, with TRBD2 matching 7 bases. Germline lookup yields CDR1 DFQATT and CDR2 SNEGSKA (reference sequence). The CDR3 is 13 residues long. J gave up 4 bases and V 6 bases, and 7 bases lay outside the gene matches. CDR3 nucleotides: TGCAGTGCAGCCTGGGAGGGCGCAGATACGCAGTATTTT. Translating it yields CSAAWEGADTQYF.

This clonotype has just a few counts. The CDR3 sequence is CASTSGTAYEQYV. CDR3 bases: TGTGCCAGCACCTCGGGGACAGCTTACGAGCAGTACGTC. The chain has TRBV6-6 and TRBJ2-7; 7 positions match TRBD1. V was clipped by 7 bases and J by 4 bases; unmatched bases: 7. Germline assignment: CDR1 MNHNY and CDR2 SVGAGI (reference sequence). CDR3 length: 13 residues.

This clonotype was observed a few times. This chain uses TRBV6-2 or TRBV6-3 with TRBJ2-3; TRBD2 agrees at 8 bases. The CDR3 is 15 residues long. Trimming cost V 5 bases and J 7 bases; bases outside gene matches: 11. CDR1 is MNHEY and CDR2 is SVGEGT in the germline V gene. CDR3 DNA sequence: TGTGCCAGCAGTGAGACTAGCGTCCCGTCCCATACGCAGTATTTT. Translated, it gives CASSETSVPSHTQYF.

This clonotype came up a few times. This chain connects TRBV6-5 to TRBJ1-1; TRBD1 aligns across 8 bases. V was clipped by 5 bases and J by 3 bases; unmatched bases: 8. The germline gives CDR1 MNHEY, CDR2 SVGAGI. The CDR3 length is 15 residues. CDR3 sequence: CASSEFGQGDTEAFF. The CDR3 bases are TGTGCCAGCAGTGAATTTGGACAGGGTGACACTGAAGCTTTCTTT.

The V and J genes are TRBV6-2 or TRBV6-3 and TRBJ1-5; 8 positions match TRBD1. V lost 8 bases to trimming and J lost 3 bases; unmatched junction nucleotides: 12. The CDR3 contains 16 residues. From germline, CDR1 is MNHEY and CDR2 SVGEGT. The CDR3 protein is CASRRQGLWVNQPQHF. The CDR3 region has the DNA TGTGCCAGCCGGAGACAGGGGCTTTGGGTCAATCAGCCCCAGCATTTT.

In its sample, this clonotype was seen many times. V and J are TRBV7-9 and TRBJ2-7, with D possibly TRBD1 on 6 matching bases. The CDR3 consists of 12 residues. CDR1 and CDR2 from the germline V gene are SEHNR and FQNEAQ (reference sequence). V lost 4 bases to trimming and J lost 7 bases, with 11 bases between them. CDR3 sequence (DNA): TGTGCCAGCAGCTCCGGGACACAGGAGCAGTACTTC. The encoded protein is CASSSGTQEQYF.

For the CDR3, the DNA is TGTGCCAGCACTGGGAGGCGCGAGCAGTACGTC. It is translated as CASTGRREQYV. The J gene is TRBJ2-7, the V gene TRBV6-4; tentatively, D is TRBD2 (6 bases). Germline V gene lookup returns CDR1 MRHNA and CDR2 SNTAGT. The V gene lost 7 bases and the J gene lost 6 bases, with 10 bases spanning the gap. CDR3 length: 11 residues.

This clonotype showed up just a few times. The V and J genes are TRBV12-3 or TRBV12-4 and TRBJ1-5; D possibly corresponds to TRBD1 (5 bases). Trimming pared 3 bases from V and 2 bases from J, leaving 11 bases between. The CDR3 consists of 15 residues. The CDR3: CASSFDWGGNQPQHF. The DNA of the CDR3 is TGTGCCAGCAGTTTTGACTGGGGGGGCAATCAGCCCCAGCATTTT.

This clonotype has more than one count but fewer than ten. DNA for the CDR3: TGTGCCAGCACTGGACCGACGGTCTATGGCTACACCTTC. It translates to CASTGPTVYGYTF. The rearrangement uses TRBV12-3 or TRBV12-4 and TRBJ1-2; no clear D gene. With 7 bases removed from V and 4 bases from J, the gap between germline ends came to 13 bases. The CDR3 is 13 residues long.

There are a few counts of this clonotype. The gene calls are TRBV28 and TRBJ1-3, with D perhaps TRBD1 (5 bases). The CDR3 is 12 amino acids. Germline V gives CDR1 MDHEN, CDR2 SYDVKM. Trimming stripped 8 bases from V and 3 bases from J, with 8 bases between. CDR3 nucleotide sequence: TGTGCCAGCGGGACGTTTGGAAACACCATATATTTT. Protein: CASGTFGNTIYF.

This clonotype was found a few times. V gene TRBV12-3 or TRBV12-4 combines with J gene TRBJ1-4; TRBD1 matches at 7 bases. The CDR3 loop spans 15 amino acids. Germline trimming cut 2 bases from V and 8 bases from J; bases unmatched to any gene: 8. This chain's CDR3 is CASSLWGQIMEKLFF. CDR3 in DNA: TGTGCCAGCAGTTTATGGGGACAGATAATGGAAAAACTGTTTTTT.

Only a few counts were recorded for this clonotype. The chain couples TRBV6-2 or TRBV6-3 to TRBJ1-1; TRBD1 might be the D (6 bases). The CDR3 is 12 residues long. The V end was cut by 7 bases, the J end by 1 base, with 7 bases between. Germline V gene data show CDR1 as MNHEY and CDR2 as SVGEGT. CDR3 in DNA: TGTGCCAGCAACAGGGCGAACACTGAAGCTTTCTTT. This translates into CASNRANTEAFF.

The chain is built from TRBV5-5 and TRBJ1-3; D is undetermined. Trimming removed 4 bases at V and 8 bases at J, with 22 bases between. Germline CDR1 is SGHKS and CDR2 is YYEKEE (reference sequence). This CDR3 is built from 16 residues. The DNA for the CDR3 is TGTGCCAGCAGCGGGGTGGATTTGGCAGCTACGGACACCATATATTTT. It translates to CASSGVDLAATDTIYF.

The chain joins TRBV23-1 to TRBJ1-1; the D gene is possibly TRBD1 (5 bases). TRBV23-1 is an ORF, with its function uncertain. V lost 10 bases to trimming and J lost 0 bases, with 15 bases between them. The CDR3 has 14 residues. The CDR3 DNA reads as TGCGCCATAGGTTCGGGGACCGTGAACACTGAAGCTTTCTTT. It codes for CAIGSGTVNTEAFF.

Ten or more counts support this clonotype. The chain has TRBV12-3 or TRBV12-4 and TRBJ1-2; D ambiguous. The CDR3 totals 13 residues. V was trimmed by 7 bases and J by 9 bases, leaving 18 bases between them. The CDR3 nucleotides are TGTGCCAGCACCGCCCGGGCCTCGGGCCGCTACACCTTC. Its translation is CASTARASGRYTF.

This clonotype was observed a few times. V is TRBV7-2 and J is TRBJ2-1, with 11 positions matching TRBD2. The CDR3 consists of 15 residues. Trimming removed 2 bases from V and 5 bases from J; junction bases left unmatched: 2. CDR1 and CDR2 (germline): SGHTA, FQGNSA. In DNA form, the CDR3 reads TGTGCCAGCAGCTTAAGACTAGCGGGGAACAATGAGCAGTTCTTC. It translates to CASSLRLAGNNEQFF.

This clonotype has more than one count but fewer than ten. The gene calls are TRBV7-9 and TRBJ2-1; D may match TRBD1 or TRBD2 (5 bases each). Germline V lookup: CDR1 SEHNR, CDR2 FQNEAQ (reference sequence). V lost 4 bases, J lost 8 bases, and 18 bases lay in between. There are 15 residues in the CDR3. The CDR3 bases are TGTGCCAGCAGCTATCCCGGGACCCCAGGCCATGAGCAGTTCTTC. This translates into CASSYPGTPGHEQFF.

At least ten counts were recorded for this clonotype. The rearrangement links TRBV5-1 to TRBJ2-2; D gene uncertain. This CDR3 contains 12 residues. Trimming removed 0 bases from V and 8 bases from J, with 5 bases in between. CDR1 is SGHRS, CDR2 YFSETQ, per germline. The CDR3 region is CASSLEWGELFF. The CDR3 DNA is TGCGCCAGCAGCTTGGAATGGGGGGAGCTGTTTTTT.

V gene TRBV6-2 or TRBV6-3 combines with J gene TRBJ2-7; possible D gene TRBD2, 5 bases. From germline, CDR1 is MNHEY and CDR2 SVGEGT. The germline V and J ends were trimmed by 2 bases and 4 bases, with 9 bases remaining between them. The CDR3 is 13 amino acids. In DNA form, the CDR3 reads TGTGCCAGCAGTTACGGGAGTAGATACGAGCAGTACGTC. It yields the protein CASSYGSRYEQYV.

This clonotype appeared a few times. This chain joins TRBV4-3 and TRBJ1-6; weak D call: TRBD1 (6 bases). Germline values: CDR1 LGHNA, CDR2 YSLEER. This CDR3 contains 14 residues. The V end was cut by 0 bases, the J end by 9 bases, with 9 bases between. The CDR3, as DNA: TGCGCCAGCAGCCAAGAAGGGGGAGGTTCACCCCTCCACTTT. Translating gives CASSQEGGGSPLHF.

The V and J genes are TRBV29-1 and TRBJ1-1; D may be TRBD1 (6 bases). The germline V gene encodes CDR1 SQVTM and CDR2 ANQGSEA. The CDR3 has 14 amino acids. Between the trimmed V and J ends, which lost 7 bases and 4 bases, there was a span of 19 bases. The CDR3 loop is CSEQEGGGGTEAFF. As DNA, the CDR3 is TGCAGCGAACAGGAGGGGGGTGGTGGCACTGAAGCTTTCTTT.

This clonotype was observed a handful of times. CDR3 sequence (DNA): TGCAGTGCTAGGCAGCGGGGGAGCACAGATACGCAGTATTTT. Translation: CSARQRGSTDTQYF. The chain joins TRBV20-1 to TRBJ2-3; 8 bases match TRBD2. There are 14 residues in the CDR3. Trimming took 3 bases from V and 0 from J; bases not matched to a gene: 2. Germline assignment: CDR1 DFQATT and CDR2 SNEGSKA (reference sequence).

This clonotype has a handful of counts. The missing conserved phenylalanine or tryptophan at the end of this CDR3 makes a read error likely. Because the CDR3's place on the DNA is in doubt, the DNA is left out and the CDR3 is given as listed by TCRdb. The rearrangement uses TRBV10-3 and TRBJ1-1; the D call in the table, TRBD1, was not verified against the DNA. A total of 14 residues make up the CDR3, ends included. Germline V gene lookup returns CDR1 ENHRY and CDR2 SYGVKD. CDR3 amino acids: CAISDRGQGTEVLL.

This clonotype was seen only a few times. The genes are TRBV5-5 and TRBJ1-5; D remains unclear. Looked up from germline, CDR1 is SGHKS and CDR2 is YYEKEE (reference sequence). The V end lost 1 base, the J end lost 2 bases, and 7 bases lay between the germline ends. The CDR3 spans 14 residues. CDR3 bases: TGTGCCAGCAGCTTGATGCAGGGCAATCAGCCCCAGCATTTT. Protein product: CASSLMQGNQPQHF.

This clonotype was picked up a small number of times. This chain connects TRBV18 to TRBJ2-5, with unresolved D. Per the germline V gene, CDR1 is KGHSH and CDR2 is LQKENI. The CDR3 length is 13 residues. V gave up 4 bases and J gave up 0 bases, with 6 bases separating them. CDR3 sequence (DNA): TGTGCCAGCTCACGCGATTACCAAGAGACCCAGTACTTC. Translation gives CASSRDYQETQYF.

The sample holds a few counts of this clonotype. This chain joins TRBV7-9 and TRBJ1-2, with D possibly TRBD1 on 6 matching bases. V was shortened by 1 base and J by 8 bases, with 11 bases between the two germline ends. Germline loops: CDR1 SEHNR, CDR2 FQNEAQ (reference sequence). The length of the CDR3 is 13 residues. DNA of the CDR3: TGTGCCAGCAGCTTAGTACAGGGTGTCGGCTACACCTTC. It codes for CASSLVQGVGYTF.